The 5 T cell receptor beta chains reported below all come from one sample, sequenced in a study of blood T cells in healthy people across ages. A sample-barcoded 5' primer and a J-beta primer mix were used in a second PCR of roughly 7 to 11 cycles. Via MiXCR, TCRdb re-called the 5' RACE reads, giving one row per CDR3 protein. The table shows around 1.7 million distinct CDR3 sequences, with approximately 30% occurring only once. What was sequenced was blood. Source of these receptors: a woman between 25 and 40 years old in good health.

The chain is built from TRBV7-3 and TRBJ2-1, with D possibly matching TRBD2 (6 bases). Germline V gives CDR1 SGHTA, CDR2 FQGTGA. This CDR3 has 15 residues. Trimming took off 5 bases at V and 7 bases at J, with 18 bases between the two ends. The CDR3 nucleotides read TGTGCCAGCAGCGACAGAAGGGGACTTTCGAATGAGCAGTTCTTC. Protein sequence: CASSDRRGLSNEQFF.

This clonotype was observed a few times. The chain carries TRBV11-2 and TRBJ2-1, with a weak D call TRBD1 (5 bases). Germline V gives CDR1 SGHAT, CDR2 FQNNGV. Between the trimmed V and J ends, which lost 2 bases and 9 bases, there was a span of 14 bases. CDR3 length: 14 residues. CDR3 coding DNA: TGTGCCAGCAGCTTATCATCTGGGGCGGTTGAGCAGTTCTTC. This translates into CASSLSSGAVEQFF.

This chain connects TRBV7-9 to TRBJ2-2; TRBD2 agrees at 9 bases. Germline V gene data show CDR1 as SEHNR and CDR2 as FQNEAQ (reference sequence). V trimming: 5 bases; J trimming: 4 bases; junction bases outside the gene matches: 8. CDR3 length: 16 residues. Here the CDR3 reads CASSPRTSEGTGELFF. CDR3 coding DNA: TGTGCCAGCAGCCCTAGGACTAGCGAGGGCACCGGGGAGCTGTTTTTT.

The chain is built from TRBV7-9 and TRBJ2-7; no reliable D call. The V end lost 5 bases, the J end lost 2 bases, and 13 bases lay between the germline ends. The CDR3 covers 14 residues. CDR1 SEHNR and CDR2 FQNEAQ come from the germline V gene (reference sequence). CDR3 nucleotide sequence: TGTGCCAGCAGCCCTGTGGGCGCAGCCTACGAGCAGTACTTC. The encoded protein is CASSPVGAAYEQYF.

The table lists this clonotype with a few counts. J is TRBJ2-1 and V is TRBV20-1; D not certain. Trimming left V 0 bases short and J 5 bases short, with 8 bases between. CDR3 length: 13 amino acids. The germline CDR1 and CDR2 sequences are DFQATT and SNEGSKA (reference sequence). CDR3 DNA: TGCAGTGCTAGAGATTTTAGCAACAATGAGCAGTTCTTC. Translating it yields CSARDFSNNEQFF.